This note documents a single T cell receptor (beta chain) sequence. Which antigen it targets is not known. The data were produced on a NextSeq 550. The Human TCR Profiling Kit (MiLaboratory) was used to prepare UMI-labeled 5' RACE TRB cDNA libraries. The full amount of extracted RNA was used for cDNA synthesis, and the full amount of resulting cDNA was used for PCR amplification. Libraries were prepared in parallel with an identical number of PCR cycles. The published analysis was carried out like this. About 54,000 +/- 9,700 unique UMI-labeled TRB cDNA molecules per library were extracted with MIGEC and MiXCR, with at least two reads per UMI required. Each library averaged about 37,000 +/- 9,700 functional in-frame TRB CDR3 nucleotide clonotypes without stop codons. Diversity metrics, including normalized Shannon-Wiener and Chao1, were computed in VDJtools after downsampling to 5000 UMI-labeled TRB molecules per sample. For the central five CDR3 residues, VDJtools calculated physicochemical properties weighted by clonotype size, namely interaction energy, strength, volume and Kidera factor 4. Each CDR3 protein sequence appears as one entry after TCRdb reprocessed the reads, and no DNA is included. Clone size and V and J calls follow TCRdb, not the original study. The record for this sample contains 60,000 to 65,000 distinct CDR3 sequences. 0.7% to 0.95% of the sample rests with the top ten.

CDR1 DFQATT and CDR2 SNEGSKA were looked up in the germline V gene (reference sequence). Including the terminal cysteine and phenylalanine, the CDR3 comprises 14 residues. The DNA is not on file. These data belong to a study of CXCR3-negative and CXCR3-positive naive CD8 T cells (dated by TCRdb to between 2017 and 2020). Describing the broader study: About 150 million TRB reads were obtained in total, roughly 1.5 +/- 0.3 million reads per library. Diversity and physicochemical repertoire analyses were performed on around 10 donors pooled from two independent experiments. The TRBV-TRBJ cluster analysis covered naive subsets from a handful of donors and memory cells from 3 donors. What the work shows at the level of the full study, not this receptor alone: Freshly isolated PBMCs were used for most assays because CXCR3 expression went down partially after cryopreservation. TRB CDR3s from CXCR3-positive naive cells showed higher hydrophobicity (lower Kidera factor 4), lower energy, and higher strength and volume indices than CXCR3-negative naive cells. Because surface CD5, which is linked to self-reactivity in mice, was comparable between the naive subsets, TCR interaction strength was also inferred from the physicochemical properties of TRB CDR3s. TRBV-TRBJ usage was similar between naive CXCR3-negative and CXCR3-positive cells from the same donor, while memory cells showed distinct patterns. Comparably high repertoire diversity was found in both naive subsets, whereas much lower repertoire diversity was found in memory CD8+ T cells.

Each CD8+ T cell subset was flow-sorted in triplicate, with roughly 300,000 cells per subset placed directly into RLT lysis buffer. Naive CD8+ T cells were defined stringently as CD45RO-CCR7+CD27+CD95- to exclude memory contaminants. Peripheral blood mononuclear cells were isolated from buffy coats by standard density gradient centrifugation. Naive CXCR3-negative and CXCR3-positive CD8+ T cells were flow-sorted on a FACSAria III. An RNeasy Mini Kit was used to extract total RNA from the sorted cells. This TCR derives from a human donor in good health. Some clones in this sample may be carry-over from other donors' samples. The chain is assembled from TRBV20-1 and TRBJ2-1. Sequenced: naive CXCR3+ CD8+ T cells from blood. In light of the paper, this sample's cell subset or site label describes: CD45RO-CCR7+CD27+CD95- naive CD8+ T cells expressing CXCR3 (TNR3+). The CDR3 in this case is CSARDVVSYNEQFF.